This T cell receptor (beta chain) was sequenced during a study of shared clonotypes between healthy human individuals. General observations from the study: Generation probabilities were higher for clonotypes shared across all four sorted-subset donors than for unshared ones. Clonotype sharing among donors likely depends on sequencing depth. Naive CD4 clonotypes were shared across a few donors at about 5.2%.

Assay execution took place at the deep level. Measured with immunoSEQ multiplex PCR; TCRdb has only the in-frame clones, and not every one. The profile covers about 1 million clones, with approximately 72% appearing a single time and about 1.5% taken by the ten largest. Germline CDR1 SGDLS, CDR2 YYNGEE. The CDR3 is made up of 16 amino acids. Trimming removed 0 bases at V and 6 bases at J, with 15 bases between. About this clone itself: Its specificity is not known.

The TCR sequence derives from a man aged 18 to 35 in good health. This chain connects TRBV9 to TRBJ1-4; D gene unclear. The sample comprised memory CD4+ T cells sorted from blood. This sample's subset: CD45RA-negative fraction. The CDR3 DNA sequence: TGTGCCAGCAGCGTAGTCGGCCGCCCCGGGGATGAAAAACTGTTTTTT. This sequence encodes CASSVVGRPGDEKLFF.